These T cell receptor beta chains were read from a single sample in a study of blood T cell repertoires in COVID-19. Profiled with immunoSEQ multiplex PCR; TCRdb holds only in-frame clones, not every one. The table includes about 270,000 clones, over 75% detected once. What was sequenced was peripheral blood. The receptors shown here come from a human donor in a cohort sampled during active COVID-19. The CDR3 runs from the conserved cysteine through the conserved F or W. Each record gives: V gene, J gene, D gene, clone size, CDR3 protein, CDR3 DNA. The D gene is left open where the match is weak. Rows may omit the clone size; those that give it use once, few, many or a size class.

TRBV29-1	TRBJ2-3	.	.	CSVAVGEAGDTQYF	TGCAGCGTTGCGGTGGGAGAAGCCGGAGATACGCAGTATTTT
TRBV7-2	TRBJ1-1	.	once	CASSSQDGSQAFF	TGTGCCAGCAGCTCCCAAGACGGGAGCCAAGCTTTCTTT
TRBV7-9	TRBJ1-3	.	.	CASSLVSGSGNTIYF	TGTGCCAGCAGCTTAGTTTCCGGCTCTGGAAACACCATATATTTT
TRBV28	TRBJ1-5	TRBD1	.	CASSPRTGLINQPQHF	TGTGCCAGCAGTCCCCGGACAGGGTTGATCAATCAGCCCCAGCATTTT
TRBV3-1/TRBV3-2	TRBJ2-4	TRBD2	.	CASSPRWTSENIQYF	TGTGCCAGCAGCCCCCGTTGGACTAGCGAAAACATTCAGTACTTC
TRBV5-4	TRBJ1-2	.	.	CASSLVGSNYGYTF	TGTGCCAGCAGCTTGGTCGGGAGTAACTATGGCTACACCTTC
TRBV12-5	TRBJ2-5	TRBD1	.	CASGLAGQGQETQYF	TGTGCTAGTGGTTTGGCCGGACAGGGGCAAGAGACCCAGTACTTC
TRBV7-2	TRBJ2-7	.	once	CASSLGSGVKVQYF	TGTGCCAGCAGCTTGGGGTCGGGGGTTAAAGTGCAGTACTTC
TRBV2	TRBJ2-3	TRBD2	.	CASTAAGAEGTQYF	TGTGCCAGCACCGCGGCGGGAGCGGAGGGTACGCAGTATTTT
TRBV7-9	TRBJ2-5	TRBD1	.	CASSLAQGEETQYF	TGTGCCAGCAGCTTAGCTCAGGGGGAAGAGACCCAGTACTTC
TRBV5-4	TRBJ2-1	.	.	CASSLASSSHHNEQFF	TGTGCCAGCAGCTTGGCCTCTAGCTCCCACCACAATGAGCAGTTCTTC
TRBV27	TRBJ2-7	.	.	CASSLVARPTYEQYF	TGTGCCAGCAGTTTAGTGGCCAGGCCAACCTACGAGCAGTACTTC
TRBV12-3/TRBV12-4	TRBJ2-1	TRBD2	.	CASRLAGAGEQFF	TGTGCCAGCAGACTAGCGGGAGCAGGTGAGCAGTTCTTC
TRBV11-2	TRBJ2-3	.	.	CASSLKAGPVWQYF	TGTGCCAGCAGCTTAAAGGCGGGGCCGGTGTGGCAGTATTTT
TRBV11-2	TRBJ2-1	.	.	CASSRTITATYNEQFF	TGTGCCAGCAGCCGTACCATTACAGCAACCTACAATGAGCAGTTCTTC
TRBV6-5	TRBJ2-3	.	few	CASSYRGSATDTQYF	TGTGCCAGCAGTTACAGGGGCTCGGCGACAGATACGCAGTATTTT
TRBV24-1	TRBJ2-1	TRBD2	.	CATSDLEASGSSNEQFF	TGTGCCACCAGTGATTTGGAGGCTAGCGGGTCCTCCAATGAGCAGTTCTTC
TRBV19	TRBJ1-3	TRBD1	.	CATGQDGRKGTIYF	TGTGCCACGGGACAGGACGGACGAAAAGGGACCATATATTTT
TRBV19	TRBJ1-6	.	few	CASSPLTGSRNSPLHF	TGTGCCAGTAGTCCCTTAACAGGGTCAAGAAATTCACCCCTCCACTTT
TRBV20-1	TRBJ2-1	TRBD2	.	CSASGAGARNEQFF	TGCAGTGCTAGTGGGGCGGGAGCAAGAAATGAGCAGTTCTTC
TRBV24-1	TRBJ2-7	.	.	CATQGTLSYEQYF	TGTGCCACGCAGGGGACCCTCTCCTACGAGCAGTACTTC
TRBV7-9	TRBJ2-1	TRBD2	once	CASSLWTRDNEQFF	TGTGCCAGCAGCTTATGGACTAGAGACAATGAGCAGTTCTTC
TRBV3-1/TRBV3-2	TRBJ2-7	.	.	CASSQDLGPRREQYF	TGTGCCAGCAGCCAAGATTTGGGGCCCAGAAGGGAGCAGTACTTC
TRBV7-9	TRBJ2-1	.	few	CASSLGVGGQFF	TGTGCCAGCAGCTTAGGAGTCGGGGGGCAGTTCTTC
TRBV18	TRBJ2-5	TRBD2	few	CASSPRREFQETQYF	TGTGCCAGCTCACCACGGCGGGAGTTCCAAGAGACCCAGTACTTC
TRBV5-6	TRBJ2-2	TRBD2	.	CASSFRPSGLPATGELFF	TGTGCCAGCAGCTTCCGGCCTAGCGGCCTCCCGGCGACCGGGGAGCTGTTTTTT
TRBV7-2	TRBJ2-5	TRBD2	few	CASSLSSGRGETQYF	TGTGCCAGCAGCTTATCTAGCGGGAGAGGGGAGACCCAGTACTTC
TRBV2	TRBJ2-7	.	.	CASRNNEQYF	TGTGCCAGCAGGAACAACGAGCAGTACTTC
TRBV15	TRBJ1-1	.	.	CATSSHGGSTEAFF	TGTGCCACCTCCAGCCATGGAGGGAGCACTGAAGCTTTCTTT
TRBV2	TRBJ1-1	.	.	CASSERSRGTEAFF	TGTGCCAGCAGTGAAAGGTCCCGAGGGACTGAAGCTTTCTTT
TRBV7-2	TRBJ2-2	.	.	CASSPQGHNTGELFF	TGTGCCAGCAGCCCACAGGGCCATAACACCGGGGAGCTGTTTTTT
TRBV27	TRBJ1-1	.	few	CASSQGWIAEAFF	TGTGCCAGCAGTCAGGGGTGGATAGCTGAAGCTTTCTTT
TRBV5-1	TRBJ1-2	.	.	CASSLLTGLNYGYTF	TGCGCCAGCAGCCTGCTGACAGGCTTAAACTATGGCTACACCTTC
TRBV7-2	TRBJ2-1	TRBD1	.	CASSRDRGLNEQFF	TGTGCCAGCAGCCGGGACAGGGGGCTTAATGAGCAGTTCTTC
TRBV5-6	TRBJ1-1	.	.	CASSLVGRPEAFF	TGTGCCAGCAGCTTAGTAGGGAGGCCTGAAGCTTTCTTT
TRBV24-1	TRBJ2-2	.	.	CATSTETTGELFF	TGTGCCACCAGTACAGAGACCACCGGGGAGCTGTTTTTT
TRBV6-5	TRBJ2-5	.	.	CASSRRETQYF	TGTGCCAGCAGTCGGCGGGAGACCCAGTACTTC
TRBV7-6	TRBJ1-6	TRBD1	once	CASSLEVVGQGNSPLHF	TGTGCCAGCAGCTTAGAAGTAGTGGGACAGGGGAATTCACCCCTCCACTTT
TRBV2	TRBJ1-1	TRBD1	.	CASTQGAAVNTEAFF	TGTGCCAGCACCCAGGGGGCGGCGGTGAACACTGAAGCTTTCTTT
TRBV19	TRBJ2-7	.	.	CASSTRDFAYEQYF	TGTGCCAGTAGTACCCGGGACTTCGCCTACGAGCAGTACTTC